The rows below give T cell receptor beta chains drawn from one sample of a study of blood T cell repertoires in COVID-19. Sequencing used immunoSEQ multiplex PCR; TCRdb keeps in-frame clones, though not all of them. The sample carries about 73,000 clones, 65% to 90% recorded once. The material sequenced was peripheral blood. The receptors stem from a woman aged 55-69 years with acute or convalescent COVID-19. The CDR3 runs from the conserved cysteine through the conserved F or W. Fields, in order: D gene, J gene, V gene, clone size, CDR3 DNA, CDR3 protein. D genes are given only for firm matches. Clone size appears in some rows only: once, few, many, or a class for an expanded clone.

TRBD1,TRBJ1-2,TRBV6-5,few,TGTGCCAGCAGGGCAGGACAGGGAATCTATGGCTACACCTTC,CASRAGQGIYGYTF
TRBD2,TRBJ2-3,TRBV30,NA,TGTGCCTGGAGTGTAGGCGGGGGGGCCGAAGATACGCAGTATTTT,CAWSVGGGAEDTQYF
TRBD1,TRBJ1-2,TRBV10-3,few,TGTGCCATCAGTTGGGACAGGGAAAATGGCTACACCTTC,CAISWDRENGYTF
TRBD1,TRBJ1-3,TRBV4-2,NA,TGTGCCAGCAGCGAGACAGGGGGTGGTGGAAACACCATATATTTT,CASSETGGGGNTIYF
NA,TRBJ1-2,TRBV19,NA,TGTGCCAGTAGTATATTTGCGGGGCAGGACTATGGCTACACCTTC,CASSIFAGQDYGYTF
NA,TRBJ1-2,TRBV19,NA,TGTGCCAGTAGTATAAGTCACAGGACCCTGGAGCATGGCTACACCTTC,CASSISHRTLEHGYTF
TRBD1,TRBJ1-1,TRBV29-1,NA,TGCAGCGTGGGACAGGGAGATACTGAAGCTTTCTTT,CSVGQGDTEAFF
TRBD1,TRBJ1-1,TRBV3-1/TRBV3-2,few,TGTGCCAGCAGCCAAGTGAGGAGGGGGCAAGACACTGAAGCTTTCTTT,CASSQVRRGQDTEAFF
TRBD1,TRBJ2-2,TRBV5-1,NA,TGCGCCAGCAGCCAGACAGGGGCCGCGAACACCGGGGAGCTGTTTTTT,CASSQTGAANTGELFF
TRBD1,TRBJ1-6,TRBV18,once,TGTGCCAGCTCACCGGGACAGGGGAATTCACCCCTCCACTTT,CASSPGQGNSPLHF
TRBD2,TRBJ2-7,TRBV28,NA,TGTGCCAGCAGTTCCTCGGGACTAGCGGGGGCCTACGAGCAGTACTTC,CASSSSGLAGAYEQYF
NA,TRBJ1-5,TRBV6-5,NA,TGTGCCAGCAGGCTCAGGGCGGCAAACACTCAGCCCCAGCATTTT,CASRLRAANTQPQHF
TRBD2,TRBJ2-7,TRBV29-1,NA,TGCAGTGTTAGGACTAGCGGGGTAGGGGAGCAGTACTTC,CSVRTSGVGEQYF
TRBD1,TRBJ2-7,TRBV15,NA,TGTGCCACCAGTTCTACAGGGGGATCAGGGGACGAGCAGTACTTC,CATSSTGGSGDEQYF
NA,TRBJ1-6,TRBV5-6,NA,TGTGCCAGCAGCTTGGGTTCGGGGTTGTGGGATTCACCCCTCCACTTT,CASSLGSGLWDSPLHF
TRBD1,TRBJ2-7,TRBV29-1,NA,TGCAGCGCGGGGACAGGCTACGAGCAGTACTTC,CSAGTGYEQYF
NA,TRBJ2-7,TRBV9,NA,TGTGCCAGCAGCGCGAGGCCCCAAGGCAACGAGCAGTACTTC,CASSARPQGNEQYF
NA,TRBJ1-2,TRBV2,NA,TGTGCCAGCAGTTGGCAGGGTCTTAGGAATGGCTACACCTTC,CASSWQGLRNGYTF
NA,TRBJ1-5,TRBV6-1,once,TGTGCCAGCAGTGAAGTCTGGACAGACCAGCCCCAGCATTTT,CASSEVWTDQPQHF
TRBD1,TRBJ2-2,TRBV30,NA,TGTGCCTGGAGTGGACAGGGTGGGGAGCTGTTTTTT,CAWSGQGGELFF
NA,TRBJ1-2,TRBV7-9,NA,TGTGCCAGCAGCTTAGAAGCGGGGGCGCGAGGCTACACCTTC,CASSLEAGARGYTF
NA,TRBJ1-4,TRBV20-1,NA,TGCAGTGCTAGTGCACAGGTCAATGAAAAACTGTTTTTT,CSASAQVNEKLFF
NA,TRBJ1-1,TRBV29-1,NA,TGCAGCGTTGAACCAAGGGGGAGTCGCACTGAAGCTTTCTTT,CSVEPRGSRTEAFF
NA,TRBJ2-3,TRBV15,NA,TGTGCCACCAGCTTGGGACTTGGGGAAGATACGCAGTATTTT,CATSLGLGEDTQYF
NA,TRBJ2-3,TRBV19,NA,TGTGCCAGTAGTATAGGTGGGGGGGCCCTAGATACGCAGTATTTT,CASSIGGGALDTQYF
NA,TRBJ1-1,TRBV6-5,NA,TGTGCCACCTATCCACCCGAGAACACTGAAGCTTTCTTT,CATYPPENTEAFF
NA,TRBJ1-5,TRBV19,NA,TGTGCCAGTAGTATGTCGCAGGTTAATCAGCCCCAGCATTTT,CASSMSQVNQPQHF
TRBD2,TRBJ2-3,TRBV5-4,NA,TGTGCCAGCAGCTCCGGGACTAGGATCACAGATACGCAGTATTTT,CASSSGTRITDTQYF
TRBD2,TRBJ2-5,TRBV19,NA,TGTGCCAGTAGTAGACGCGGGGGGGAGACCCAGTACTTC,CASSRRGGETQYF
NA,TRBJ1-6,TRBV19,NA,TGTGCCAGTAGTATAAGGGGCGGTAATTCACCCCTCCACTTT,CASSIRGGNSPLHF
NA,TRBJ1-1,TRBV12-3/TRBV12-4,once,TGTGCCAGCAGTTTTCATGTCGGAGCTTTCTTT,CASSFHVGAFF
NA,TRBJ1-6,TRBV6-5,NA,TGTGCCAGCAGTTCCGACTTAAGCTCCTATAATTCACCCCTCCACTTT,CASSSDLSSYNSPLHF
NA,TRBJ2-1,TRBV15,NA,TGTGCCACCAGCAGAGGCGGAGCTTTCTACAATGAGCAGTTCTTC,CATSRGGAFYNEQFF
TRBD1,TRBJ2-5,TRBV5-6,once,TGTGCCAGCAACCTAGGGGGCAAAGAGACCCAGTACTTC,CASNLGGKETQYF
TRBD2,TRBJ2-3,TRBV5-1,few,TGCGCCAGCAGCTTGGACCTAGCGGGGGGCACAGATACGCAGTATTTT,CASSLDLAGGTDTQYF
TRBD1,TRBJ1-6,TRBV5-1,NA,TGCGCCAGCAGAAACCGGGACAGGGTCGTTAATTCACCCCTCCACTTT,CASRNRDRVVNSPLHF
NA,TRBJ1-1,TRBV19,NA,TGTGCCAGTAGTATATTCGGGGGGAACACTGAAGCTTTCTTT,CASSIFGGNTEAFF
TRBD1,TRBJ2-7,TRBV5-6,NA,TGTGCCAGCAGCCCCCCATGGGACAGGGACTACGAGCAGTACTTC,CASSPPWDRDYEQYF
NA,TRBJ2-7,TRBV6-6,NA,TGTGCCAGCAGTTACACCGATGGAGCCGAGCAGTACTTC,CASSYTDGAEQYF